One and the same sample provided the 10 T cell receptor beta chains below, sequenced in a study of early T cells in non-severe SARS-CoV-2 infection. TCRdb re-called the 5' RACE reads with MiXCR, one entry per CDR3 protein. The table records some 91,000 distinct CDR3 sequences, more than 13% of them present only once. Sequencing used whole blood. These receptors were collected from an adult who was a healthcare worker with PCR-confirmed SARS-CoV-2 infection or an uninfected control (not recorded which).

In this sample, this clonotype turned up many times. The chain carries TRBV2 and TRBJ2-7, with TRBD2 matching 12 bases. Germline lookup yields CDR1 SNHLY and CDR2 FYNNEI. The ends lost 6 bases at V and 6 bases at J; junction bases unmatched: 6. This CDR3 has 14 amino acids. The CDR3 DNA is TGTGCCAGCAGGTTGACTAGCGGGAGATTCGAGCAGTACTTC. This codes for CASRLTSGRFEQYF.

This clonotype has a handful of counts. The junction departs from the called germline gene at one end, perhaps through a read error. The genes are TRBV29-1 and TRBJ1-2; D gene unclear. Germline CDR1 is SQVTM and CDR2 is ANQGSEA. The length of the CDR3 is 12 residues. The DNA for the CDR3 is TGCACCGTTGGGCTGGGAAACTATGGCTACACCTTC. This sequence encodes CTVGLGNYGYTF.

This sequence joins TRBV20-1 and TRBJ1-1, with D possibly TRBD1 on 5 matching bases. Germline loops: CDR1 DFQATT, CDR2 SNEGSKA (reference sequence). Trimming removed 5 bases from V and 5 bases from J, with 12 bases in between. The length of the CDR3 is 12 residues. CDR3 in DNA: TGCAGTGCTCCGAGGGGTGAGACTGAAGCTTTCTTT. Translated: CSAPRGETEAFF.

The V gene is TRBV28, the J gene TRBJ1-6, with 9 bases identical to TRBD1. The CDR3 contains 14 residues. In germline, CDR1 is MDHEN, CDR2 SYDVKM. The J segment lost 9 bases and the V segment lost 3 bases, leaving 3 bases of the junction unmatched. Here the CDR3 DNA reads TGTGCCAGCAGTTTGACAGGGGGAGGTTCACCCCTCCACTTT. This translates into CASSLTGGGSPLHF.

The chain has TRBV28 and TRBJ2-5; TRBD2 is a possible D gene (5 bases). V lost 5 bases and J lost 4, with 11 bases in between. Germline CDR1 MDHEN, CDR2 SYDVKM. CDR3 length: 13 amino acids. DNA of the CDR3: TGTGCCAGCAGTGGACGGGATATAGAGACCCAGTACTTC. This codes for CASSGRDIETQYF.

This clonotype turned up a few times. V gene TRBV24-1 combines with J gene TRBJ2-3; D unresolved. Germline V gene lookup returns CDR1 KGHDR and CDR2 SFDVKD. Trimming removed 5 bases at V and 5 bases at J, with 7 bases between. The CDR3 covers 12 residues. CDR3 protein: CATSVSGDTQYF. CDR3 nucleotides: TGTGCCACCAGTGTGTCAGGAGATACGCAGTATTTT.

This clonotype showed up many times. The chain recombines TRBV5-1 with TRBJ2-1, with 11 bases that match TRBD2. The V and J ends lost 3 bases and 3 bases, in that order; junction bases with no gene match: 5. The CDR3 covers 16 residues. Germline CDR1 SGHRS, CDR2 YFSETQ. CDR3 region: CASSWGLAAIYNEQFF. The DNA for the CDR3 is TGCGCCAGCAGCTGGGGACTAGCGGCTATCTACAATGAGCAGTTCTTC.

CDR3: CASSLYRGTGELFF. The CDR3 DNA follows: TGTGCCAGCAGCTTGTACAGGGGTACCGGGGAGCTGTTTTTT. The chain recombines TRBV5-5 with TRBJ2-2; 7 bases are shared with TRBD1. Germline CDR1 is SGHKS and CDR2 is YYEKEE (reference sequence). Losses at the gene ends were 1 base for V and 5 bases for J; bases not matched to a gene: 2. This CDR3 spans 14 amino acids.

The DNA for the CDR3 is TGTGCCAGCTCACCACCCTCGGCTCCCAAGCACGGCTACACCTTC. Amino acids: CASSPPSAPKHGYTF. The chain combines TRBV18 with TRBJ1-2, with D unresolved. Per the germline V gene, CDR1 is KGHSH and CDR2 is LQKENI. This CDR3 contains 15 residues. Trimming removed 0 bases from V and 8 bases from J, with 16 bases in between.

The table lists this clonotype with a few counts. This CDR3 reads CASSEGHRTGELFF. The CDR3 nucleotides read TGCGCCAGCAGCGAGGGACATAGGACCGGGGAGCTGTTTTTT. The gene calls are TRBV5-1 and TRBJ2-2; maybe TRBD1 (6 bases). This CDR3 has 14 residues. Germline CDR1 is SGHRS and CDR2 is YFSETQ. With 4 bases removed from V and 5 bases from J, the gap between germline ends came to 12 bases.